The clone carrying this TCR beta chain was seen once. This specimen belongs to a study of PD-L1 blockade in urothelial cancer. V was trimmed by 4 bases and J by 7 bases, leaving 19 bases between them. The CDR3 loop spans 15 amino acids. CDR1 and CDR2 from the germline V gene are MGHDK and SYGVNS. TCRdb's copy holds only in-frame clones and misses some; the assay was immunoSEQ multiplex PCR. The sample yields tens of thousands of clones, nearly 90% seen once. Time point defined: pretreatment peripheral blood. The TCR was taken from a man aged 55 to 69 with urothelial cancer. Source: PBMCs, taken around atezolizumab (anti-PD-L1) treatment. The V and J genes are TRBV25-1 and TRBJ1-2; possible D gene TRBD1, 6 bases. CDR3 nucleotides: TGTGCCAGCAGTGCCCCCACAGGGCCATTAAGTGGCTACACCTTC. This codes for CASSAPTGPLSGYTF.